These 23 T cell receptor beta chains came from one sample sequenced in a study of blood T cell repertoires in COVID-19. Method: immunoSEQ multiplex PCR; TCRdb's copy keeps in-frame clones and lacks some. The profile shows 65,000 to 80,000 clones, roughly 84% of them singletons. Sequencing was performed on peripheral blood. Every receptor here comes from a human donor in a cohort sampled during active COVID-19.

The chain employs TRBV3-1 (or the pseudogene TRBV3-2) and TRBJ1-4; the D gene is possibly TRBD1 (5 bases). This CDR3 has 12 amino acids. Germline CDR1 LGHDT, CDR2 YNNKEL (reference sequence). V shed 5 bases and J shed 12 bases, with 13 bases lying between them. The CDR3 sequence: CASSLGGEELFF. Written as DNA, the CDR3 is TGTGCCAGCAGCTTGGGGGGGGAGGAACTGTTTTTT.

This chain joins TRBV5-1 and TRBJ1-2; D is ambiguous. The V gene's germline CDR1 is SGHRS and CDR2 YFSETQ. CDR3 size: 14 residues. Deletions cut 0 bases from V and 0 bases from J, with 6 bases between. CDR3 protein: CASSLATPNYGYTF. In DNA form, the CDR3 reads TGCGCCAGCAGCTTGGCCACTCCTAACTATGGCTACACCTTC.

This chain uses TRBV6-5 with TRBJ1-2; tentative D call: TRBD1 (5 bases). Germline values: CDR1 MNHEY, CDR2 SVGAGI. Trimming took off 6 bases at V and 4 bases at J, with 12 bases between the two ends. This CDR3 spans 13 amino acids. This chain's CDR3 is CASRLQDGYGYTF. The DNA for the CDR3 is TGTGCCAGCAGGTTACAGGACGGCTATGGCTACACCTTC.

V gene TRBV12-3 or TRBV12-4 combines with J gene TRBJ1-2, with TRBD1 matching 7 bases. The CDR3 is 13 residues long. After removal of 7 bases from V and 3 bases from J, the junction contained 5 bases not matched to a gene. CDR3 nucleotide sequence: TGTGCCAGCAACGACAGGGTGGACTATGGCTACACCTTC. Residues: CASNDRVDYGYTF.

V and J are TRBV2 and TRBJ2-1, with 12 positions matching TRBD2. The CDR3 is 13 amino acids. Per germline, CDR1 SNHLY and CDR2 FYNNEI. Unmatched junction bases numbered 3, after V lost 6 bases and J lost 9 bases. CDR3 coding DNA: TGTGCCAGCAGCGCGGGACTAGCGGGTGAGCAGTTCTTC. Its translation: CASSAGLAGEQFF.

This chain joins TRBV3-1 (or the pseudogene TRBV3-2) and TRBJ2-1; D gene ambiguous. Trimming pared 2 bases from V and 0 bases from J, leaving 8 bases between. CDR3 length equals 15 residues. Per the germline V gene, CDR1 is LGHDT and CDR2 is YNNKEL (reference sequence). The CDR3 region is CASSQRASSYNEQFF. CDR3 sequence (DNA): TGTGCCAGCAGCCAAAGAGCGAGCTCCTACAATGAGCAGTTCTTC.

The chain recombines TRBV5-6 with TRBJ2-6, with TRBD1 matching over 7 bases. Germline assignment: CDR1 SGHDT and CDR2 YYEEEE. This CDR3 is 18 amino acids long. The ends lost 0 bases at V and 2 bases at J; junction bases unmatched: 8. CDR3 DNA: TGTGCCAGCAGCTTGGCGACAGGGAGCGGTACTGGGGCCAACGTCCTGACTTTC. Its translation is CASSLATGSGTGANVLTF.

The chain joins TRBV9 to TRBJ2-7; D perhaps matches TRBD2 (5 bases). V lost 2 bases and J lost 4, with 13 bases in between. From germline, CDR1 is SGDLS and CDR2 YYNGEE. The CDR3 covers 14 residues. The CDR3 region is CASSVSERAYEQYF. CDR3 sequence (DNA): TGTGCCAGCAGCGTTAGCGAGAGGGCTTACGAGCAGTACTTC.

The genes are TRBV27 and TRBJ2-7, with D possibly being TRBD2 (5 bases). The CDR3 runs 11 residues. Germline CDR1 reads MNHEY; CDR2 reads SMNVEV (reference sequence). V was shortened by 5 bases and J by 6 bases, with 8 bases between the two germline ends. CDR3 amino acids: CASSTEGEQYF. CDR3 DNA: TGTGCCAGCAGTACAGAGGGCGAGCAGTACTTC.

The V call is TRBV7-2, the J call TRBJ2-3; 11 positions match TRBD1. The CDR3 contains 16 residues. V lost 4 bases to trimming and J lost 6 bases; unmatched junction nucleotides: 9. In germline, CDR1 is SGHTA, CDR2 FQGNSA. CDR3: CASSSGDRGDGDTQYF. CDR3 sequence (DNA): TGTGCCAGCAGCTCAGGGGACAGGGGGGACGGGGATACGCAGTATTTT.

This clone has a single count. The rearrangement joins TRBV19 to TRBJ1-4; 9 bases agree with TRBD1. Germline V gene data show CDR1 as LNHDA and CDR2 as SQIVND (reference sequence). The V segment lost 5 bases and the J segment 11 bases; nucleotides outside the gene matches: 12. There are 15 residues in the CDR3. CDR3 DNA sequence: TGTGCCAGTAGTCCGGACAGGGGCAGACAGTGGAAACTGTTTTTT. This sequence encodes CASSPDRGRQWKLFF.

V and J are TRBV9 and TRBJ1-1; D is perhaps TRBD1 (5 bases). In germline, CDR1 is SGDLS, CDR2 YYNGEE. Trimming cost V 0 bases and J 6 bases, with 9 bases left between them. CDR3 length equals 13 residues. CDR3 coding DNA: TGTGCCAGCAGCGTAGGTGGGGCCCCTGAAGCTTTCTTT. Protein: CASSVGGAPEAFF.

The V and J genes are TRBV3-1 (or the pseudogene TRBV3-2) and TRBJ1-3; D gene uncertain. Germline V gene sequence: CDR1 LGHDT, CDR2 YNNKEL (reference sequence). The CDR3 has 14 amino acids. The V gene lost 0 bases and the J gene lost 8 bases, with 11 bases spanning the gap. The CDR3 sequence is CASSQDGNSDTIYF. The CDR3 bases are TGTGCCAGCAGCCAAGACGGGAACTCGGACACCATATATTTT.

Here the CDR3 reads CASSVTGGSGANVLTF. CDR3 coding DNA: TGTGCCAGCAGTGTGACAGGGGGCTCTGGGGCCAACGTCCTGACTTTC. This chain links TRBV28 with TRBJ2-6; 9 bases line up with TRBD1. J was trimmed by 0 bases and V by 5 bases; bases with no gene match: 2. This CDR3 has 16 amino acids. The V gene's germline CDR1 is MDHEN and CDR2 SYDVKM.

This clone turned up a few times. V and J are TRBV3-1 (or the pseudogene TRBV3-2) and TRBJ1-4; no clear D. V was trimmed by 4 bases and J by 8 bases, leaving 14 bases between them. Germline V gene lookup returns CDR1 LGHDT and CDR2 YNNKEL (reference sequence). The CDR3 runs 14 residues. Written as DNA, the CDR3 is TGTGCCAGCAGCCCATCTCAGGCGGGAGAAAAACTGTTTTTT. This gives the protein CASSPSQAGEKLFF.

CDR3 coding DNA: TGTGCCAGCAGTGGACAGGGGAGCTCCTATAATTCACCCCTCCACTTT. Its translation is CASSGQGSSYNSPLHF. This sequence joins TRBV7-9 and TRBJ1-6; 9 positions match TRBD1. Germline trimming cut 6 bases from V and 0 bases from J; bases unmatched to any gene: 3. Germline-derived CDR1 and CDR2 are SEHNR and FQNEAQ (reference sequence). The CDR3 contains 16 residues.

The sample holds a few counts of this clone. The chain carries TRBV12-2 and TRBJ2-7; TRBD2, as called in the table, went unchecked against the DNA. TRBV12-2 is assigned pseudogene status. CDR3 length: 16 amino acids. CDR3 residues: CASRLAAAGIPYEQYF. CDR3 in DNA: TGTGCAAGTCGCTTAGCGGCGGCGGGAATCCCCTACGAGCAGTACTTC.

The chain is built from TRBV19 and TRBJ2-1, with D perhaps matching TRBD2 (6 bases). The CDR3 is 13 residues long. Germline lookup yields CDR1 LNHDA and CDR2 SQIVND (reference sequence). V was pared by 6 bases and J by 5 bases, with 11 bases between. CDR3 residues: CASRKGLHNEQFF. As DNA, the CDR3 is TGTGCCAGTAGAAAGGGACTGCACAATGAGCAGTTCTTC.

The chain has TRBV20-1 and TRBJ1-4; possibly TRBD1 for D (5 bases). Trimming removed 3 bases at V and 5 bases at J, with 13 bases between. CDR1 and CDR2 (germline): DFQATT, SNEGSKA (reference sequence). The CDR3 is 14 residues long. CDR3 in amino acids: CSASIDSQNEKLFF. CDR3 in DNA: TGCAGTGCTAGTATCGACAGTCAAAATGAAAAACTGTTTTTT.

This clone came up once. This sequence joins TRBV11-2 and TRBJ2-3; D might be TRBD2 (5 bases). Germline V CDR1 and CDR2: SGHAT, FQNNGV. The ends were cut back, 8 bases at V and 1 base at J, with 16 bases in the middle. This CDR3 is built from 15 residues. CDR3 bases: TGTGCCAGCGGCCGAGGGCCTCGGGGCACAGATACGCAGTATTTT. Translation gives CASGRGPRGTDTQYF.

This clone has only a few counts. The chain couples TRBV4-1 to TRBJ1-3, with D hard to call. Germline V gene sequence: CDR1 MGHRA, CDR2 YSYEKL. The CDR3 runs 15 residues. The germline V and J ends were trimmed by 5 bases and 0 bases, with 11 bases remaining between them. For the CDR3, the DNA is TGCGCCAGCAGCGTAAGCCGGGGCTCTGGAAACACCATATATTTT. This encodes CASSVSRGSGNTIYF.

In this sample, this clone turned up a few times. The V and J genes are TRBV25-1 and TRBJ1-6; TRBD1 agrees at 8 bases. Germline assignment: CDR1 MGHDK and CDR2 SYGVNS. After removal of 8 bases from V and 10 bases from J, the junction contained 7 bases not matched to a gene. There are 13 residues in the CDR3. The CDR3 DNA reads as TGTGCCAGCGCCCCAGGGGGCGGCTCACCCCTCCACTTT. As protein: CASAPGGGSPLHF.

The CDR3 bases are TGTGCCAGCAGAAGACAGCGGGAGGGGTCCTACGAGCAGTACTTC. This sequence encodes CASRRQREGSYEQYF. The chain couples TRBV6-5 to TRBJ2-7; 10 positions match TRBD2. This CDR3 contains 15 residues. Germline V gene data show CDR1 as MNHEY and CDR2 as SVGAGI. With V trimmed by 6 bases and J by 1 base, 6 bases remained unmatched.